The 2 T cell receptor beta chains listed next were all sequenced from one sample in a study of blood T cell repertoires in COVID-19. Profiled with immunoSEQ multiplex PCR; TCRdb holds only in-frame clones, not every one. The sample holds about 270,000 clones; roughly 86% are singletons and the top ten take less than 3%. Source material: PBMCs or T cells enriched from blood (not recorded which). The receptors stem from a woman younger than 30 who had recovered from COVID-19.

The chain carries TRBV19 and TRBJ2-2; TRBD2 is a possible D gene (6 bases). V was clipped by 7 bases and J by 1 base, with 10 bases between them. The CDR3 loop spans 14 amino acids. CDR1 and CDR2 (germline): LNHDA, SQIVND (reference sequence). CDR3 protein: CASTVSGNTGELFF. The CDR3 DNA reads TGTGCCAGTACGGTTAGCGGGAACACCGGGGAGCTGTTTTTT.

The chain has TRBV3-1 (or the pseudogene TRBV3-2) and TRBJ1-2; D possibly corresponds to TRBD1 (5 bases). CDR3 length equals 14 residues. Trimming stripped 4 bases from V and 2 bases from J, with 11 bases between. The germline V gene encodes CDR1 LGHDT and CDR2 YNNKEL (reference sequence). The DNA for the CDR3 is TGTGCCAGCAGCCCCTGGACACAAAACTATGGCTACACCTTC. Its protein product is CASSPWTQNYGYTF.